A single T cell receptor beta chain is shown here with its context. The table came from immunoSEQ multiplex PCR; TCRdb's copy has only in-frame clones and leaves some out. The sample includes around 70,000 clones, approximately 91% of them seen just once. This entry is derived from a study of T cell changes during pregnancy in multiple sclerosis. From germline, CDR1 is MNHNY and CDR2 SVGAGI (reference sequence). This CDR3 comprises 13 residues. Trimming stripped 4 bases from V and 4 bases from J, with 10 bases between. This receptor was identified in a female donor with multiple sclerosis, enrolled in a pregnancy study. The chain carries TRBV6-6 and TRBJ1-2; tentative D call: TRBD1 (6 bases). Sequenced material: CD4+ T cells from peripheral blood mononuclear cells, taken after pregnancy. CDR3 nucleotides: TGTGCCAGCAGTTTCACAGGGTTCTATGGCTACACCTTC. Its protein product is CASSFTGFYGYTF.